These 9 T cell receptor beta chains came from one sample sequenced in a study of T cell changes during pregnancy in multiple sclerosis. Assay used: immunoSEQ multiplex PCR; TCRdb lists only in-frame clones, some missing. The sample has about 42,000 clones, around 84% seen once; the top ten hold 0.55% to 0.75%. The input for sequencing was CD4+ T cells from peripheral blood mononuclear cells, taken before pregnancy. These receptor sequences come from a female donor with multiple sclerosis, enrolled in a pregnancy study.

This chain joins TRBV11-2 and TRBJ2-1; a weak D match, TRBD1 (5 bases). The CDR3 has 12 residues. V lost 5 bases to trimming and J lost 10 bases, with 12 bases between them. CDR1 and CDR2 from the germline V gene are SGHAT and FQNNGV. The CDR3 DNA is TGTGCCAGCAGCCCGGACACAAGCGAGCAGTTCTTC. It translates to CASSPDTSEQFF.

V is TRBV30 and J is TRBJ2-5; D perhaps matches TRBD2 (7 bases). The germline V and J ends were trimmed by 0 bases and 5 bases, with 19 bases remaining between them. This CDR3 has 16 residues. CDR1 GTSNPN and CDR2 SVGIG come from the germline V gene (reference sequence). This CDR3 is CAWSVIWGGRGETQYF. The CDR3 DNA reads TGTGCCTGGAGTGTTATTTGGGGGGGCCGGGGGGAGACCCAGTACTTC.

The rearrangement uses TRBV19 and TRBJ2-7; D is perhaps TRBD2 (6 bases). V lost 6 bases to trimming and J lost 0 bases, with 18 bases between them. This CDR3 has 16 residues. Germline values: CDR1 LNHDA, CDR2 SQIVND (reference sequence). The CDR3 region has the DNA TGTGCCAGTAGCGGGATCGGGGGAGGCCGCTCCTACGAGCAGTACTTC. Translating it yields CASSGIGGGRSYEQYF.

CDR3 loop: CASSRTGMFADTQYF. DNA for the CDR3: TGTGCCAGCAGTCGGACAGGGATGTTTGCAGATACGCAGTATTTT. The chain is built from TRBV6-5 and TRBJ2-3; 8 bases align to TRBD1. Unmatched junction bases numbered 8, after V lost 5 bases and J lost 4 bases. From germline, CDR1 is MNHEY and CDR2 SVGAGI. The CDR3 is 15 amino acids.

The CDR3 DNA is TGCGCCAGCAGTTACACAGGGGGCGGCGGGGAGCTGTTTTTT. This gives the protein CASSYTGGGGELFF. The rearrangement uses TRBV5-1 and TRBJ2-2, with TRBD1 matching over 9 bases. From germline, CDR1 is SGHRS and CDR2 YFSETQ. CDR3 length equals 14 residues. Trimming took 5 bases from V and 7 from J; bases not matched to a gene: 6.

This chain connects TRBV18 to TRBJ2-5; weak D call: TRBD2 (6 bases). The CDR3 has 16 amino acids. CDR1 KGHSH and CDR2 LQKENI come from the germline V gene. V shed 3 bases and J shed 2 bases, with 16 bases lying between them. This CDR3 reads CASSPLRLVGQETQYF. The CDR3 coding sequence is TGTGCCAGCTCACCCCTACGACTAGTTGGGCAAGAGACCCAGTACTTC.

This clone was seen more than once but under ten times. Other DNA variants within this sample encode the same CDR3. This chain joins TRBV29-1 and TRBJ1-5; possibly TRBD1 for D (5 bases). V was cut by 4 bases and J by 7 bases, with 11 bases left in between. Germline CDR1 reads SQVTM; CDR2 reads ANQGSEA. The CDR3 runs 12 residues. The chain's CDR3 is CSVGGGNQPQHF. CDR3 sequence (DNA): TGCAGCGTTGGTGGGGGGAACCAGCCCCAGCATTTT.

The chain is built from TRBV5-1 and TRBJ1-1; the match to TRBD1 covers 7 bases. The CDR3 covers 16 residues. Germline CDR1 is SGHRS and CDR2 is YFSETQ. Trimming at V came to 3 bases and at J to 1 base, leaving 9 bases not matched to a gene. The CDR3 DNA sequence: TGCGCCAGCAGCTCAAGGGGGCAGGGGTCGAACACTGAAGCTTTCTTT. Protein sequence: CASSSRGQGSNTEAFF.

J is TRBJ2-5 and V is TRBV6-1; 7 positions match TRBD2. This CDR3 region has 14 residues. Trimming at V came to 5 bases and at J to 5 bases, leaving 8 bases not matched to a gene. CDR1 MNHNS and CDR2 SASEGT come from the germline V gene. The CDR3 reads CASSPGRAGETQYF. For the CDR3, the DNA is TGTGCCAGCAGTCCAGGGAGGGCCGGGGAGACCCAGTACTTC.